This TCR beta chain was documented in a study of blood T cell repertoires in COVID-19. Study context: The origin of the acute and convalescent COVID-19 samples was the United States, Italy and Spain.

This clone was recorded at least ten times. In the original workflow: Scientists estimated how many nucleated cells there were by amplifying reference gene primers. Libraries were prepared by immunoSEQ multiplex PCR; TCRdb keeps only in-frame clonotypes and omits some of them. Clone size and the V and J calls come from that table; the DNA yielded D and trimming. The data contain fewer than 500,000 clones, around 89% of them singletons. Germline CDR1 reads MDHEN; CDR2 reads SYDVKM. With 6 bases removed from V and 0 bases from J, the gap between germline ends came to 15 bases. This CDR3 comprises 16 residues.

The chain joins TRBV28 to TRBJ1-5; D possibly corresponds to TRBD1 (6 bases). Sequenced: peripheral blood. This TCR came from a woman in her 30s with acute or convalescent COVID-19. CDR3 region: CASSHGTLYSNQPQHF. CDR3 DNA sequence: TGTGCCAGCAGCCATGGGACACTCTATAGCAATCAGCCCCAGCATTTT.